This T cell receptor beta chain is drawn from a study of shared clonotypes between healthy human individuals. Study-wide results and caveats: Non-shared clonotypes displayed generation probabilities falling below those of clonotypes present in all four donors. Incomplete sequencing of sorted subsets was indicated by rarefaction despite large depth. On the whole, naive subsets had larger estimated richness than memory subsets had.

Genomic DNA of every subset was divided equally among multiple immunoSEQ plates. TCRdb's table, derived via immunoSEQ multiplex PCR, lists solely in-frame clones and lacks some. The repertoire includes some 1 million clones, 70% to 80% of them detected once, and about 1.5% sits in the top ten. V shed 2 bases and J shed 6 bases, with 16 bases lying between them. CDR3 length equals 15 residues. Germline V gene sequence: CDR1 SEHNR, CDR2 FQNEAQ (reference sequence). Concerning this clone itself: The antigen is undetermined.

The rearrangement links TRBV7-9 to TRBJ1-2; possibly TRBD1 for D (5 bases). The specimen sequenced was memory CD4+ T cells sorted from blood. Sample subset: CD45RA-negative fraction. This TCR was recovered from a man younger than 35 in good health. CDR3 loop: CASSLRLPKGHGYTF. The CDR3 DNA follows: TGTGCCAGCAGCTTAAGGCTACCCAAGGGACATGGCTACACCTTC.